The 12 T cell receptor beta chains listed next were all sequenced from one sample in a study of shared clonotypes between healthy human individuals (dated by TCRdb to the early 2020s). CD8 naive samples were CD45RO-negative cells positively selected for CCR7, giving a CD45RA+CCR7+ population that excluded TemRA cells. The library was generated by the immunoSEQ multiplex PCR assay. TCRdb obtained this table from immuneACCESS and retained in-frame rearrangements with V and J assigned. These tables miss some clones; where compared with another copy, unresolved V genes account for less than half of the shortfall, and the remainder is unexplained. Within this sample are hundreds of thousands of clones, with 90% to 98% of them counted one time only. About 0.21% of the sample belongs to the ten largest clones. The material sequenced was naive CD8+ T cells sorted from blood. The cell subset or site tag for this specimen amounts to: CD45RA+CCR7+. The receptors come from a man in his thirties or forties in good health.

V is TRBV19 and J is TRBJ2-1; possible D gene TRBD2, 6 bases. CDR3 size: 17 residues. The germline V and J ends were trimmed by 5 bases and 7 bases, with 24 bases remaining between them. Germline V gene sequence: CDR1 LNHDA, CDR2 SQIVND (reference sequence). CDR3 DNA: TGTGCCAGTAGTCTTCCGTCATCGGGAGAGTTTCCGAATGAGCAGTTCTTC. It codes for CASSLPSSGEFPNEQFF.

The CDR3 sequence is CASSLGGLLYYNEQFF. In nucleotides, the CDR3 is TGTGCCAGCAGCTTAGGGGGACTACTTTACTACAATGAGCAGTTCTTC. The rearrangement links TRBV7-9 to TRBJ2-1; 7 bases align to TRBD2. V dropped 1 base and J dropped 3; count of bases not matched to a gene: 6. CDR1 is SEHNR, CDR2 FQNEAQ, per germline (reference sequence). The CDR3 sequence is 16 residues long.

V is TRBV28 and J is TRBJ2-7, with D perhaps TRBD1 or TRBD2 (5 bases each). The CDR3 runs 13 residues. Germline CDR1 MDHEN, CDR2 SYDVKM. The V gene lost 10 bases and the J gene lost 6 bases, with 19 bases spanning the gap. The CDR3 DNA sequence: TGTGCCAACCTCGCCCTTGTTGGGGGCGAGCAGTACTTC. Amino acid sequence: CANLALVGGEQYF.

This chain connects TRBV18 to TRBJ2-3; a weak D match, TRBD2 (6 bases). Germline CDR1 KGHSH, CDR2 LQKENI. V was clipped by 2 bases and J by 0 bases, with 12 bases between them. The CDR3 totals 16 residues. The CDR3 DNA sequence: TGTGCCAGCTCACCATCCCCGGGACTGAGCACAGATACGCAGTATTTT. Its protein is CASSPSPGLSTDTQYF.

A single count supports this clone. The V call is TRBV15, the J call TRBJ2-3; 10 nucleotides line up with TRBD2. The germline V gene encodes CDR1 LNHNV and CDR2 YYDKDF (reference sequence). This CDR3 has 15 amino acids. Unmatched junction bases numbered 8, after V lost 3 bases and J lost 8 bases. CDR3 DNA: TGTGCCACCAGCAGTGGGACTAGCGCGTTTGTTACGCAGTATTTT. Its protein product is CATSSGTSAFVTQYF.

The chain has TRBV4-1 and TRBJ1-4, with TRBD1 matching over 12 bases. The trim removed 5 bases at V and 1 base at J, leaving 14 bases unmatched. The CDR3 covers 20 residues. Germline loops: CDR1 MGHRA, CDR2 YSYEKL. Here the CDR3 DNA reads TGCGCCAGCAGCTCCCAACCCCCGGGACAGGGGGCTGGAACTAATGAAAAACTGTTTTTT. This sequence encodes CASSSQPPGQGAGTNEKLFF.

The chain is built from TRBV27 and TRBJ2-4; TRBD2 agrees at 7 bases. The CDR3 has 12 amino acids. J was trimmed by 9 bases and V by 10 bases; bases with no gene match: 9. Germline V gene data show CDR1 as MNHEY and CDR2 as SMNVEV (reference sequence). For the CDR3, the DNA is TGTGCCACCCGGGTGGGGAGGGGCATTCAGTACTTC. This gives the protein CATRVGRGIQYF.

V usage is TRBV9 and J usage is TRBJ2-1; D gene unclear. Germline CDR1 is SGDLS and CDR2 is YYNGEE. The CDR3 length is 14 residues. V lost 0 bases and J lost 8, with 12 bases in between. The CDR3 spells CASSVEPGVDEQFF. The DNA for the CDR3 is TGTGCCAGCAGCGTAGAACCCGGCGTCGATGAGCAGTTCTTC.

DNA of the CDR3: TGTGCCAGCAGCCGTCTCCCCCAGACTGAAGCTTTCTTT. This translates into CASSRLPQTEAFF. The chain couples TRBV7-9 to TRBJ1-1; D is undetermined. Germline CDR1 reads SEHNR; CDR2 reads FQNEAQ (reference sequence). Trimming took 5 bases from V and 5 from J, leaving 12 bases between them. The CDR3 runs to 13 residues.

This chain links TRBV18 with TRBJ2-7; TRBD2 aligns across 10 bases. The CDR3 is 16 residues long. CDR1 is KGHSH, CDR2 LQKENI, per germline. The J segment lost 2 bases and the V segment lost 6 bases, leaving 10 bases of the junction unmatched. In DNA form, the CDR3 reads TGTGCCAGCTCGTTCGCTCTAGCGGGAGATGCCTACGAGCAGTACTTC. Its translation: CASSFALAGDAYEQYF.

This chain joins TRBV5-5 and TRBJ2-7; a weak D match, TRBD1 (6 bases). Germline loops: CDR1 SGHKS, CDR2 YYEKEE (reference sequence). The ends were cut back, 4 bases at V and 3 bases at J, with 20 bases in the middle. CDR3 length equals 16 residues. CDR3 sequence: CASSDATSKGVYEQYF. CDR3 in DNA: TGTGCCAGCAGCGACGCTACCTCAAAGGGGGTCTACGAGCAGTACTTC.

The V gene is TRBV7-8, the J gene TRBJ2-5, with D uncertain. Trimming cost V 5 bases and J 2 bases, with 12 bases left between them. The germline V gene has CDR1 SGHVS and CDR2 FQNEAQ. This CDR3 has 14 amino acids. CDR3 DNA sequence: TGTGCCAGCAGCCCCCGACGGTTACAAGAGACCCAGTACTTC. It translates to CASSPRRLQETQYF. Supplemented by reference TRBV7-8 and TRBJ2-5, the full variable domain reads GAGVSQSPRYKVAKRGQDVALRCDPISGHVSLFWYQQALGQGPEFLTYFQNEAQLDKSGLPSDRFFAERPEGSVSTLKIQRTQQEDSAVYLCASSPRRLQETQYFGPGTRLLVL.